The 16 T cell receptor beta chains listed next were all sequenced from one sample in a study of blood T cell repertoires in COVID-19. Method: immunoSEQ multiplex PCR; TCRdb's copy keeps in-frame clones and lacks some. The sample carries roughly 350,000 clones, around 91% recorded once. The source material was peripheral blood. These receptor sequences come from a woman aged 18-35 years who had recovered from COVID-19.

V gene TRBV11-2 combines with J gene TRBJ2-1, with 7 bases lining up with TRBD2. The CDR3 covers 16 residues. CDR1 and CDR2 from the germline V gene are SGHAT and FQNNGV. With V trimmed by 5 bases and J by 5 bases, 12 bases remained unmatched. The CDR3 protein is CASSKGRRERNNEQFF. CDR3 nucleotides: TGTGCCAGCAGCAAAGGTAGGCGGGAGAGGAACAATGAGCAGTTCTTC.

The chain combines TRBV11-2 with TRBJ2-7; 9 bases are a match to TRBD2. The V gene end was trimmed by 4 bases and the J gene end by 2 bases; junction bases not matched to a gene: 6. The CDR3 consists of 15 residues. Germline CDR1 SGHAT, CDR2 FQNNGV. The CDR3 DNA reads TGTGCCAGCAGCTCGTTGACTAGCGGTACCTACGAGCAGTACGTC. Its translation: CASSSLTSGTYEQYV.

This clone has a handful of counts. The J gene is TRBJ2-2, the V gene TRBV6-4; D gene uncertain. The CDR3 sequence is 14 residues long. In germline, CDR1 is MRHNA, CDR2 SNTAGT. V was shortened by 5 bases and J by 3 bases, with 10 bases between the two germline ends. DNA of the CDR3: TGTGCCAGCAGTTCCTCCGGTGACACCGGGGAGCTGTTTTTT. It yields the protein CASSSSGDTGELFF.

This chain links TRBV7-2 with TRBJ1-2; tentatively, D is TRBD1 (5 bases). V was trimmed by 4 bases and J by 6 bases, leaving 9 bases between them. The CDR3 has 12 amino acids. From germline, CDR1 is SGHTA and CDR2 FQGNSA. CDR3 protein: CASSWGLNGYTF. CDR3 nucleotide sequence: TGTGCCAGCAGCTGGGGACTCAATGGCTACACCTTC.

V usage is TRBV10-3 and J usage is TRBJ2-2; 11 bases match TRBD2. The CDR3 totals 16 residues. From germline, CDR1 is ENHRY and CDR2 SYGVKD. With 0 bases clipped from V and 6 bases from J, the junction kept 3 bases outside the gene matches. The DNA of the CDR3 is TGTGCCATCAGTGAGTCCGATAGCGGGAGGGCCGGGGAGCTGTTTTTT. Its protein product is CAISESDSGRAGELFF.

The gene calls are TRBV2 and TRBJ1-5, with 7 bases identical to TRBD1. The V and J ends lost 7 bases and 4 bases, in that order; junction bases with no gene match: 13. This CDR3 is 16 amino acids long. CDR1 SNHLY and CDR2 FYNNEI come from the germline V gene. CDR3 residues: CASTLGQAGMNQPQHF. The CDR3, as DNA: TGTGCCAGCACTCTCGGACAGGCGGGAATGAATCAGCCCCAGCATTTT. Complete variable domain (other parts from reference TRBV2 and TRBJ1-5): EPEVTQTPSHQVTQMGQEVILRCVPISNHLYFYWYRQILGQKVEFLVSFYNNEISEKSEIFDDQFSVERPDGSNFTLKIRSTKLEDSAMYFCASTLGQAGMNQPQHFGDGTRLSIL.

The chain links TRBV6-2 or TRBV6-3 to TRBJ1-1; D remains ambiguous. The germline gives CDR1 MNHEY, CDR2 SVGEGT. The CDR3 has 14 amino acids. V was clipped by 5 bases and J by 10 bases, with 20 bases between them. The DNA of the CDR3 is TGTGCCAGCAGTCCACAGACAAGTCCGGTACTAGCTTTCTTT. Its protein product is CASSPQTSPVLAFF.

This clone has just one count. The chain combines TRBV7-2 with TRBJ1-5, with 7 positions matching TRBD1. Germline V gives CDR1 SGHTA, CDR2 FQGNSA. CDR3 length: 14 amino acids. The junction had 6 bases not matched to a gene; V was cut back by 5 bases and J by 5 bases. CDR3 loop: CASSPQTGYQPQHF. The CDR3, as DNA: TGTGCCAGCAGCCCGCAGACAGGGTATCAGCCCCAGCATTTT. The variable domain in full, completed from reference TRBV7-2 and TRBJ1-5, reads GAGVSQSPSNKVTEKGKDVELRCDPISGHTALYWYRQSLGQGLEFLIYFQGNSAPDKSGLPSDRFSAERTGGSVSTLTIQRTQQEDSAVYLCASSPQTGYQPQHFGDGTRLSIL.

The CDR3 loop reads CASSYLQYGGELFF. CDR3 nucleotide sequence: TGTGCCAGCAGTTACCTACAGTATGGCGGGGAGCTGTTTTTT. This chain joins TRBV6-2 or TRBV6-3 and TRBJ2-2; D is ambiguous. Germline lookup yields CDR1 MNHEY and CDR2 SVGEGT. The germline V and J ends were trimmed by 2 bases and 7 bases, with 11 bases remaining between them. This CDR3 spans 14 amino acids.

This chain joins TRBV21-1 and TRBJ1-1. TRBV21-1 is assigned pseudogene status. CDR3 length equals 11 residues. The CDR3 loop is CASSSNALAFF. The CDR3 nucleotides are TGTGCCAGCAGCAGCAATGCGTTGGCTTTCTTT.

V is TRBV30 and J is TRBJ1-5; tentatively, D is TRBD1 (6 bases). V was pared by 0 bases and J by 5 bases, with 17 bases between. CDR1 and CDR2 from the germline V gene are GTSNPN and SVGIG (reference sequence). The CDR3 runs to 16 residues. The CDR3: CAWSVTAGAHYQPQHF. The CDR3 coding sequence is TGTGCCTGGAGTGTAACCGCAGGGGCCCATTATCAGCCCCAGCATTTT.

The CDR3 protein is CSGRVLQGTEAFF. CDR3 in DNA: TGCAGCGGGCGGGTTCTCCAAGGGACTGAAGCTTTCTTT. The chain recombines TRBV29-1 with TRBJ1-1; D is undetermined. Per germline, CDR1 SQVTM and CDR2 ANQGSEA. Trimming took 7 bases from V and 5 from J, leaving 17 bases between them. The CDR3 length is 13 residues.

The chain employs TRBV19 and TRBJ2-5, with 8 bases that match TRBD1. Unmatched junction bases numbered 5, after V lost 6 bases and J lost 5 bases. The CDR3 extends over 13 amino acids. Germline V gene lookup returns CDR1 LNHDA and CDR2 SQIVND (reference sequence). CDR3 in amino acids: CASSGQGSETQYF. The CDR3 DNA follows: TGTGCCAGTAGCGGACAGGGATCCGAGACCCAGTACTTC.

This chain connects TRBV5-1 to TRBJ2-1, with D possibly TRBD1 on 5 matching bases. The V and J ends lost 4 bases and 3 bases respectively, with 8 bases between them. Per the germline V gene, CDR1 is SGHRS and CDR2 is YFSETQ. The CDR3 has 13 amino acids. CDR3 loop: CASSAGHYNEQFF. CDR3 bases: TGCGCCAGCAGCGCCGGACACTACAATGAGCAGTTCTTC.

The chain couples TRBV29-1 to TRBJ2-5, with D unresolved. This CDR3 region has 12 residues. The germline V gene has CDR1 SQVTM and CDR2 ANQGSEA. V lost 4 bases to trimming and J lost 1 base, with 7 bases between them. In DNA form, the CDR3 reads TGCAGCGTTGCAACGAGCCAAGAGACCCAGTACTTC. This sequence encodes CSVATSQETQYF.

This chain links TRBV5-5 with TRBJ1-3; no definite D call. Trimming cost V 6 bases and J 4 bases, with 11 bases left between them. Germline loops: CDR1 SGHKS, CDR2 YYEKEE (reference sequence). The CDR3 spans 13 residues. CDR3 nucleotides: TGTGCCAGCACCATTGTCAGGGGAAACACCATATATTTT. Its translation: CASTIVRGNTIYF.